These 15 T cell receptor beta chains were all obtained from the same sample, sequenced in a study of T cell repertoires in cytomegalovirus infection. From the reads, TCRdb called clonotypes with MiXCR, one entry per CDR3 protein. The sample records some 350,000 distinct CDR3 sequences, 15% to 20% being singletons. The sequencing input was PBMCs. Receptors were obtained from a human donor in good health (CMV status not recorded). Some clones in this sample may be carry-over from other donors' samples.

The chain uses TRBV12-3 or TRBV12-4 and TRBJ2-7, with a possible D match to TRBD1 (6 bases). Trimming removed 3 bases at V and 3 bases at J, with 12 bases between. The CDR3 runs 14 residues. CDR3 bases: TGTGCCAGCAGTTTCGGGACACAGAACTACGAGCAGTACTTC. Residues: CASSFGTQNYEQYF.

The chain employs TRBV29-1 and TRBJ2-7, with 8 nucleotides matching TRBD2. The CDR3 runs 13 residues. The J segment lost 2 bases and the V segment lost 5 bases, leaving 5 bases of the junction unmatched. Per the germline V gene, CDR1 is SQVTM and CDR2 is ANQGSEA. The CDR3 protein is CSVSGSFAYEQYF. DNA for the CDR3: TGCAGCGTTAGCGGGAGTTTCGCCTACGAGCAGTACTTC.

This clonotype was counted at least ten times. The CDR3 DNA follows: TGTGCCAGCAGTGTCTTAACCGGGACTAGCGGGACCGATACCGGGGAGCTGTTTTTT. Translating it yields CASSVLTGTSGTDTGELFF. This rearrangement joins TRBV28 to TRBJ2-2; 13 positions match TRBD2. With 5 bases clipped from V and 5 bases from J, the junction kept 14 bases outside the gene matches. CDR1 and CDR2 from the germline V gene are MDHEN and SYDVKM. CDR3 length equals 19 residues.

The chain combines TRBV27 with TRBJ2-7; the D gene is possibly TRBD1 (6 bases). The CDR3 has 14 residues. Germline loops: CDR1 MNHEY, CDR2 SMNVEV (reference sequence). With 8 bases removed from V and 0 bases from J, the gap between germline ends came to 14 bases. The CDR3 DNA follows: TGTGCCAGCGGACAGTTCCTGAGCTCCTACGAGCAGTACTTC. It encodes CASGQFLSSYEQYF.

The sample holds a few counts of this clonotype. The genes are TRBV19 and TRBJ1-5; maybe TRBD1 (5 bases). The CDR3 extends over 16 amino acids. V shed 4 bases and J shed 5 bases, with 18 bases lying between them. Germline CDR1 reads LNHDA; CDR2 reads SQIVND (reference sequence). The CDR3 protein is CASSSLGTDWHQPQHF. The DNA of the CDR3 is TGTGCCAGTAGTAGTTTGGGGACCGATTGGCATCAGCCCCAGCATTTT.

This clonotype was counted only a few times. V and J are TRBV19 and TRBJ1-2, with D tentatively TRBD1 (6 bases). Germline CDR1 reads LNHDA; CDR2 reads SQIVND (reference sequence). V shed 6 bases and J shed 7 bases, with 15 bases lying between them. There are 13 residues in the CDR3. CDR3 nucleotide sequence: TGTGCCAGTAGGGTACAGGGAAATGCTGGCTACACCTTC. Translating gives CASRVQGNAGYTF.

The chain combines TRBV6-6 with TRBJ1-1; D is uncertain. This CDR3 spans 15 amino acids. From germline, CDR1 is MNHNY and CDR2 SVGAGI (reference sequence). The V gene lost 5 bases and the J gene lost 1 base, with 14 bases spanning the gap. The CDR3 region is CASSRSPGENTEAFF. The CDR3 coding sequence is TGTGCCAGCAGTCGGTCCCCTGGCGAGAACACTGAAGCTTTCTTT.

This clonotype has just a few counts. CDR3 coding DNA: TGTGCCAGCAGCTCCCTAGTTACGGACGAGCAGTACTTC. Protein sequence: CASSSLVTDEQYF. The chain links TRBV7-9 to TRBJ2-7, with D unclear. The CDR3 spans 13 residues. Germline lookup yields CDR1 SEHNR and CDR2 FQNEAQ (reference sequence). Trimming stripped 4 bases from V and 5 bases from J, with 12 bases between.

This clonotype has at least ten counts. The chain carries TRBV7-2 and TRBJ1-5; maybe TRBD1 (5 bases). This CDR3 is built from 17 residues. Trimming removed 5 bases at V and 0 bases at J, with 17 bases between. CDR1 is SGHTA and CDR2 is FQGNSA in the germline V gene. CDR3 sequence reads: CASSHPWGMYSNQPQHF. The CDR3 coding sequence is TGTGCCAGCAGCCACCCCTGGGGGATGTATAGCAATCAGCCCCAGCATTTT.

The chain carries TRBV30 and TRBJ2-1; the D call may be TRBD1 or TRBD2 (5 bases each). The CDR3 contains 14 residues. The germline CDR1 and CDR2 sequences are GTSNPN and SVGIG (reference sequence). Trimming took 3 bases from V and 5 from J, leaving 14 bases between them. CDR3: CAWRGLALNNEQFF. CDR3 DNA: TGTGCCTGGAGGGGGCTAGCCCTCAACAATGAGCAGTTCTTC. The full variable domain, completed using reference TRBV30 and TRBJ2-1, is SQTIHQWPATLVQPVGSPLSLECTVEGTSNPNLYWYRQAAGRGLQLLFYSVGIGQISSEVPQNLSASRPQDRQFILSSKKLLLSDSGFYLCAWRGLALNNEQFFGPGTRLTVL.

The CDR3 nucleotides are TGTGCCATCAGTGAGAATAGGGCTTTGAACACTGAAGCTTTCTTT. It codes for CAISENRALNTEAFF. This sequence joins TRBV10-3 and TRBJ1-1; D gene unclear. V lost 2 bases, J lost 0 bases, and 10 bases lay in between. Germline loops: CDR1 ENHRY, CDR2 SYGVKD. The CDR3 is 15 amino acids.

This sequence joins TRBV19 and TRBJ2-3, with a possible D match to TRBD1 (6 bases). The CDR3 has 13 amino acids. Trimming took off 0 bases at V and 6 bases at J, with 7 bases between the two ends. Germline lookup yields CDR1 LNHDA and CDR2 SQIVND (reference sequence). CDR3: CASSIDQGDTQYF. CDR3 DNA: TGTGCCAGTAGTATAGATCAGGGGGATACGCAGTATTTT. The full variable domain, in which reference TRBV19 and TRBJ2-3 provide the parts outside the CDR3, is DGGITQSPKYLFRKEGQNVTLSCEQNLNHDAMYWYRQDPGQGLRLIYYSQIVNDFQKGDIAEGYSVSREKKESFPLTVTSAQKNPTAFYLCASSIDQGDTQYFGPGTRLTVL.

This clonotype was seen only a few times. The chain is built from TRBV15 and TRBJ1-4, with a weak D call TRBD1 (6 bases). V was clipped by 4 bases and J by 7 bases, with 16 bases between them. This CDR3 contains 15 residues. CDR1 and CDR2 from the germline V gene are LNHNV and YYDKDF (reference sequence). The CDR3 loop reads CATSTPPGGLEKLFF. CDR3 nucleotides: TGTGCCACCAGCACCCCCCCGGGGGGCCTTGAAAAACTGTTTTTT. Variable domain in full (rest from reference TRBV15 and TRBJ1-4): DAMVIQNPRYQVTQFGKPVTLSCSQTLNHNVMYWYQQKSSQAPKLLFHYYDKDFNNEADTPDNFQSRRPNTSFCFLDIRSPGLGDTAMYLCATSTPPGGLEKLFFGSGTQLSVL.

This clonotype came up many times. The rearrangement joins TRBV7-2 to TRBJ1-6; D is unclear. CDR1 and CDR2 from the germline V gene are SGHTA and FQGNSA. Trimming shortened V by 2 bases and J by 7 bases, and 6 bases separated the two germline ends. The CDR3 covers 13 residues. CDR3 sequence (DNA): TGTGCCAGCAGCTTATGGAGAAATTCACCCCTCCACTTT. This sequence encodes CASSLWRNSPLHF.

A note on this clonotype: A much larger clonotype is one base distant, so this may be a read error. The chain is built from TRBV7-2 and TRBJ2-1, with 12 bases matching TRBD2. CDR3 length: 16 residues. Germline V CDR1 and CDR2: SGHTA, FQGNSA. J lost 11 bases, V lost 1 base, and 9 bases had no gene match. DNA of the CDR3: TGTGCCAGCAGCTTAGTATTCTCTAGCGGGGGGGATAAGCAGTTCTTC. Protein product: CASSLVFSSGGDKQFF.